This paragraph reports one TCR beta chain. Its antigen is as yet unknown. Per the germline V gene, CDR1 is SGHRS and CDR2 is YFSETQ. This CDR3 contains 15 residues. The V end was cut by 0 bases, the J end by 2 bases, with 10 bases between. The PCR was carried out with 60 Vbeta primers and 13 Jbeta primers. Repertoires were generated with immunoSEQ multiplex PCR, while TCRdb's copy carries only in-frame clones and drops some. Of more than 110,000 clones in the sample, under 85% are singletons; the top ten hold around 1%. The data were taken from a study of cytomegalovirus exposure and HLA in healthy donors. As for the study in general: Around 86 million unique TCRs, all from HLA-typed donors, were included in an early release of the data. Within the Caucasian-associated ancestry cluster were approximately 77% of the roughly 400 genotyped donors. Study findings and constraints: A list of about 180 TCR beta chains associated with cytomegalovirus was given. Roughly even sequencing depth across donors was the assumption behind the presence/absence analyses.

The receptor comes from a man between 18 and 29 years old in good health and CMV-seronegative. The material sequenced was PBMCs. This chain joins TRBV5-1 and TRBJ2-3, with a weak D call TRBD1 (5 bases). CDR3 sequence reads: CASSLAGRVTDTQYF. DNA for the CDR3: TGCGCCAGCAGCTTGGCGGGCAGGGTCACAGATACGCAGTATTTT.